The rows below give T cell receptor beta chains drawn from one sample of a study of shared clonotypes between healthy human individuals. The data were produced by immunoSEQ multiplex PCR, yet TCRdb's version contains in-frame clones alone and is incomplete. The profile covers around 560,000 clones, with approximately 95% appearing a single time and about 0.11% taken by the ten largest. The specimen sequenced was naive CD8+ T cells sorted from blood. The receptors come from a woman in her twenties or thirties in good health. CDR3s include the opening cysteine and the closing phenylalanine or tryptophan. The D gene is left open where the match is weak. Where a row states a size, it is once, few, many or the class of an expanded clone; other rows omit it.

CDR3 protein,CDR3 DNA,J gene,V gene,clone size,D gene
CASSLSDRTEQFF,TGTGCCAGCAGTTTATCGGATAGGACTGAGCAGTTCTTC,TRBJ2-1,TRBV28,-,-
CATSRELSGTYEQYF,TGTGCCACCAGCAGAGAACTCAGCGGAACCTACGAGCAGTACTTC,TRBJ2-7,TRBV15,-,-
CASSTQGALHGQYF,TGTGCCAGCAGCACACAGGGGGCGCTTCACGGGCAGTATTTT,TRBJ2-3,TRBV5-4,-,TRBD1
CASSPTGANTEAFF,TGTGCCAGCAGTCCGACAGGAGCGAACACTGAAGCTTTCTTT,TRBJ1-1,TRBV27,-,-
CASRLGFGREKLFF,TGTGCCAGCAGGTTAGGGTTCGGAAGGGAAAAACTGTTTTTT,TRBJ1-4,TRBV27,-,-
CASSDNRGGDTQYF,TGTGCCAGCAGTGACAACAGGGGCGGCGATACGCAGTATTTT,TRBJ2-3,TRBV28,-,TRBD1
CASSYGLGGFAEAFF,TGTGCCAGCAGTTACGGGCTGGGCGGATTTGCTGAAGCTTTCTTT,TRBJ1-1,TRBV6-5,-,-
CASSQEGERQYF,TGCGCCAGCAGCCAAGAGGGGGAAAGGCAGTACTTC,TRBJ2-7,TRBV4-1,few,-
CATSIGTAIAGGPGDEQFF,TGTGCCACCAGCATCGGGACAGCGATAGCGGGAGGGCCCGGCGATGAGCAGTTCTTC,TRBJ2-1,TRBV15,once,TRBD2
CASSSPWASGSSYNEQFF,TGTGCCAGCAGTTCCCCCTGGGCTAGCGGAAGCTCCTACAATGAGCAGTTCTTC,TRBJ2-1,TRBV28,-,TRBD2
CASSPGTHEQYF,TGTGCCAGCAGCCCCGGAACCCACGAGCAGTACTTC,TRBJ2-7,TRBV28,-,-
CASSEFGGAQPQHF,TGTGCCAGCAGTGAATTCGGAGGGGCTCAGCCCCAGCATTTT,TRBJ1-5,TRBV6-1,-,-
CASSPTRHTEAFF,TGTGCCAGCAGCCCCACGAGGCACACTGAAGCTTTCTTT,TRBJ1-1,TRBV5-6,once,-
CASSFSGTYSSYEQYF,TGTGCCAGCAGTTTCTCCGGGACTTATAGCTCCTACGAGCAGTACTTC,TRBJ2-7,TRBV28,-,-
CASSYSSGRAAYEQFF,TGTGCCAGCAGTTACTCTAGCGGGAGGGCGGCGTATGAGCAGTTCTTC,TRBJ2-1,TRBV6-5,-,TRBD2
CASSDSLSPYEQYF,TGTGCCAGCAGTGATAGTCTTAGTCCCTACGAGCAGTACTTC,TRBJ2-7,TRBV27,-,-
CASGKRQGAGYTF,TGTGCCAGCGGGAAAAGACAGGGGGCCGGCTACACCTTC,TRBJ1-2,TRBV28,-,TRBD1
CAWRSWDIGYEQYF,TGTGCCTGGAGGAGCTGGGATATCGGCTACGAGCAGTACTTC,TRBJ2-7,TRBV30,-,-
CSARDTEAFF,TGCAGCGCTAGGGACACTGAAGCTTTCTTT,TRBJ1-1,TRBV29-1,-,-
CASSQVGLTNYGYTF,TGTGCCAGCAGCCAAGTCGGTCTGACTAACTATGGCTACACCTTC,TRBJ1-2,TRBV14,-,-
CASKYRDRGYEQYF,TGCGCCAGCAAGTACCGGGACAGGGGTTACGAGCAGTACTTC,TRBJ2-7,TRBV5-1,-,TRBD1
CASKSYWNEQFF,TGTGCCAGCAAATCCTATTGGAATGAGCAGTTCTTC,TRBJ2-1,TRBV27,-,-
CASSYEAGEFPYEQYF,TGTGCCAGCAGTTACGAGGCAGGAGAGTTTCCCTACGAGCAGTACTTC,TRBJ2-7,TRBV6-5,-,-
CASSIVGELFF,TGTGCCAGTAGTATTGTCGGGGAGCTGTTTTTT,TRBJ2-2,TRBV19,-,-
CASTPKVFDEQFF,TGTGCCAGTACCCCAAAGGTTTTCGACGAGCAGTTCTTC,TRBJ2-1,TRBV19,-,-
CASRETGVEQYF,TGTGCCAGCAGGGAGACAGGGGTCGAGCAGTACTTC,TRBJ2-7,TRBV7-9,-,TRBD1
CASSLVEANIQYF,TGTGCCAGCAGCTTAGTAGAGGCAAACATTCAGTACTTC,TRBJ2-4,TRBV7-9,-,-
CASSLHWLAGGYEQYF,TGTGCCAGCAGCTTGCACTGGCTAGCGGGAGGCTACGAGCAGTACTTC,TRBJ2-7,TRBV5-5,-,TRBD2
CASSPGGENTEAFF,TGTGCCAGCAGCCCCGGGGGGGAGAACACTGAAGCTTTCTTT,TRBJ1-1,TRBV6-5,once,-
CASSDSLAGGPYNEQFF,TGTGCCAGCAGCGATTCTCTAGCGGGAGGGCCCTACAATGAGCAGTTCTTC,TRBJ2-1,TRBV9,-,TRBD2
CASSTSTGFEQYF,TGTGCCAGTAGTACTAGTACAGGGTTCGAGCAGTACTTC,TRBJ2-7,TRBV19,-,-
CASTEGGKTEAFF,TGTGCCAGCACCGAAGGAGGGAAAACTGAAGCTTTCTTT,TRBJ1-1,TRBV2,-,-
CASRDRYEQYF,TGTGCCAGCAGGGACAGGTACGAGCAGTACTTC,TRBJ2-7,TRBV2,-,TRBD1
CASSLVSEGSYEQYF,TGTGCCAGCAGTTTAGTGAGCGAAGGCTCCTACGAGCAGTACTTC,TRBJ2-7,TRBV28,-,-